The clone carrying this T cell receptor beta chain was seen more than once but under ten times. These data originate in a study of T cells in Graves' hyperthyroidism and ophthalmopathy. Researchers amplified the TCR beta CDR3 regions from RNA transcripts. Initially, a first-round RT-PCR of the TCR CDR3 employed the HTBI primer set. Via MiXCR, TCRdb re-called the multiplex PCR reads, giving one row per CDR3 protein. Of about 540,000 distinct CDR3 sequences in the sample, under 60% were seen once. V shed 5 bases, J shed 5 bases, and the junction held 10 bases outside the gene matches. This CDR3 comprises 15 residues. Germline CDR1 is SGHAT and CDR2 is FQDESV (reference sequence).

Sequencing was carried out using peripheral blood or thyroid tissue (not recorded which). The chain has TRBV11-1 and TRBJ2-5; 8 bases agree with TRBD1. This receptor was identified in a woman under 30 with Graves' hyperthyroidism. CDR3 sequence (DNA): TGTGCCAGCAGCCAAGGGGCAGGGGGCCGCGAGACCCAGTACTTC. Its translation: CASSQGAGGRETQYF. The entire variable domain, with the rest obtained from reference TRBV11-1 and TRBJ2-5, is as follows: EAEVAQSPRYKITEKSQAVAFWCDPISGHATLYWYRQILGQGPELLVQFQDESVVDDSQLPKDRFSAERLKGVDSTLKIQPAELGDSAMYLCASSQGAGGRETQYFGPGTRLLVL.